This T cell receptor (beta chain) was captured in a study of blood T cell repertoires in COVID-19. Looking at the study overall: Specimens from acute and convalescent COVID-19 originated in the United States, Italy and Spain. From T cells, B-cell-depleted T cells, or PBMCs came the material, which was cDNA or gDNA.

Per the authors' pipeline: How many nucleated cells were present was estimated from reference gene primer amplification. Sequenced by immunoSEQ multiplex PCR; TCRdb stores in-frame clones only, minus some. V and J calls and clone size come straight from that table; D and trimming were deduced from the DNA. The table has under 200,000 clones, around 83% seen once; the top ten hold under 15%. About this clone itself: A junction boundary mismatches the germline segment, possibly from a read error.

The sequenced sample was peripheral blood. The clonotype originates from a man aged 65 to 85 who had recovered from COVID-19.

DNA for the CDR3: TGTGCCAGCAACTTGTCTAATCGGAGAAGAAATTCATACGAGCAGTACTTC. Translating it yields CASNLSNRRRNSYEQYF. The V and J genes are TRBV5-4 and TRBJ2-7; D is unclear. Germline V gene sequence: CDR1 SGHNT, CDR2 YYREEE (reference sequence). This CDR3 has 17 amino acids.